Listed here are 28 T cell receptor beta chains from one sample, sequenced in a study of breast tumors, draining lymph nodes, adjacent tissues. MiXCR, applied by TCRdb to the multiplex PCR reads, yields one record per CDR3 protein. The data contain roughly 220,000 distinct CDR3 sequences, about 34% of them singletons. Samples came from axillary lymph nodes draining the breast cancer. Material: axillary lymph node tissue. The receptors here all came from a female donor with breast cancer. Some clones in this sample may be carry-over from other donors' samples.

This clonotype was detected ten times or more. J is TRBJ1-6 and V is TRBV2; unclear D gene. The CDR3 totals 13 residues. With 7 bases removed from V and 9 bases from J, the gap between germline ends came to 13 bases. Germline values: CDR1 SNHLY, CDR2 FYNNEI. The CDR3 region has the DNA TGTGCCAGCAAGGAACAAGATCTTTCACCCCTCCACTTT. Translation gives CASKEQDLSPLHF.

The chain links TRBV7-9 to TRBJ1-4; D is unclear. The CDR3 runs to 20 residues. Germline lookup yields CDR1 SEHNR and CDR2 FQNEAQ (reference sequence). The V gene lost 1 base and the J gene lost 4 bases, with 25 bases spanning the gap. CDR3 region: CASSLESGLANTGDNEKLFF. The CDR3 nucleotides read TGTGCCAGCAGCTTAGAGTCAGGACTCGCGAACACCGGGGATAATGAAAAACTGTTTTTT. The full variable domain, with the rest looked up from reference TRBV7-9 and TRBJ1-4, is DTGVSQNPRHKITKRGQNVTFRCDPISEHNRLYWYRQTLGQGPEFLTYFQNEAQLEKSRLLSDRFSAERPKGSFSTLEIQRTEQGDSAMYLCASSLESGLANTGDNEKLFFGSGTQLSVL.

This clonotype showed up many times. The rearrangement links TRBV5-1 to TRBJ2-7, with D unclear. Looked up from germline, CDR1 is SGHRS and CDR2 is YFSETQ. CDR3 length: 13 amino acids. Trimming shortened V by 0 bases and J by 6 bases, and 10 bases separated the two germline ends. The CDR3 here is CASSLGPVAEQYF. CDR3 nucleotide sequence: TGCGCCAGCAGCTTGGGGCCAGTGGCCGAGCAGTACTTC.

This clonotype turned up a few times. The chain links TRBV3-1 to TRBJ2-3; D is uncertain. CDR3 length equals 14 residues. V lost 2 bases, J lost 0 bases, and 6 bases lay in between. CDR1 and CDR2 from the germline V gene are LGHDT and YNNKEL (reference sequence). CDR3 loop: CASSQPRSTDTQYF. The CDR3 DNA sequence: TGTGCCAGCAGCCAACCTAGAAGCACAGATACGCAGTATTTT.

This clonotype was found many times. This rearrangement joins TRBV9 to TRBJ1-5, with D possibly TRBD1 on 5 matching bases. Between the trimmed V and J ends, which lost 2 bases and 7 bases, there was a span of 22 bases. From germline, CDR1 is SGDLS and CDR2 YYNGEE. There are 17 residues in the CDR3. CDR3: CASSVPLLGGAGQPQHF. The CDR3 coding sequence is TGTGCCAGCAGCGTCCCTCTATTGGGTGGGGCGGGACAGCCCCAGCATTTT.

This clonotype was counted at least ten times. The chain employs TRBV20-1 and TRBJ2-1; 9 positions agree with TRBD1. V lost 6 bases, J lost 9 bases, and 9 bases stayed unmatched. The CDR3 runs 13 residues. CDR1 DFQATT and CDR2 SNEGSKA come from the germline V gene (reference sequence). CDR3 sequence reads: CSATSTGGSEQFF. DNA of the CDR3: TGCAGTGCAACTTCGACAGGGGGTAGTGAGCAGTTCTTC.

The chain combines TRBV29-1 with TRBJ1-2; 10 bases are shared with TRBD1. This CDR3 has 14 residues. V dropped 4 bases and J dropped 7; count of bases not matched to a gene: 9. CDR1 is SQVTM, CDR2 ANQGSEA, per germline. DNA for the CDR3: TGCAGCGTTGGGAGCGGGGACAGGGGTGCTGGCTACACCTTC. This encodes CSVGSGDRGAGYTF.

This chain links TRBV2 with TRBJ2-5, with 13 bases that match TRBD2. CDR1 SNHLY and CDR2 FYNNEI come from the germline V gene. Trimming cost V 6 bases and J 4 bases; bases outside gene matches: 8. The CDR3 is 16 residues long. In nucleotides, the CDR3 is TGTGCCAGCAGGGAAAGGACTAGCGGGGGTGCAGAGACCCAGTACTTC. Its protein is CASRERTSGGAETQYF.

V is TRBV20-1 and J is TRBJ2-1; D is ambiguous. The length of the CDR3 is 14 residues. The germline V and J ends were trimmed by 3 bases and 8 bases, with 17 bases remaining between them. Germline V CDR1 and CDR2: DFQATT, SNEGSKA (reference sequence). CDR3 protein: CSARAPYPADEQFF. The CDR3 DNA reads TGCAGTGCTAGGGCTCCGTATCCCGCGGATGAGCAGTTCTTC.

The table lists this clonotype with many counts. This chain uses TRBV3-1 with TRBJ1-3; no firm D call. Germline lookup yields CDR1 LGHDT and CDR2 YNNKEL (reference sequence). The CDR3 totals 15 residues. Between the trimmed V and J ends, which lost 2 bases and 0 bases, there was a span of 8 bases. This CDR3 is CASSQLQISGNTIYF. CDR3 sequence (DNA): TGTGCCAGCAGCCAACTACAGATCTCTGGAAACACCATATATTTT.

J is TRBJ1-3 and V is TRBV29-1, with TRBD1 as a possible D gene (6 bases). Trimming shortened V by 7 bases and J by 5 bases, and 15 bases separated the two germline ends. The CDR3 contains 13 residues. Germline V gene lookup returns CDR1 SQVTM and CDR2 ANQGSEA. For the CDR3, the DNA is TGCAGCGCCCTAGGAACAGGGAGAAACACCATATATTTT. It encodes CSALGTGRNTIYF.

The chain is built from TRBV5-1 and TRBJ1-6, with 8 bases lining up with TRBD1. V dropped 8 bases and J dropped 9; count of bases not matched to a gene: 7. The CDR3 covers 13 residues. Germline CDR1 SGHRS, CDR2 YFSETQ. CDR3 in amino acids: CASSGTGSSPLHF. The CDR3 bases are TGCGCCAGTTCCGGGACAGGAAGTTCACCCCTCCACTTT.

This clonotype has a handful of counts. This sequence joins TRBV13 and TRBJ2-5; 9 bases are shared with TRBD1. The CDR3 is 14 amino acids. With V trimmed by 6 bases and J by 5 bases, 7 bases remained unmatched. Germline V gives CDR1 PRHDT, CDR2 FYEKMQ (reference sequence). CDR3 amino acids: CASSQTGGGETQYF. In nucleotides, the CDR3 is TGTGCCAGCAGTCAGACAGGGGGTGGTGAGACCCAGTACTTC.

This clonotype appeared many times. This is likely a read error, given that the CDR3 carries no conserved phenylalanine or tryptophan at its end. The CDR3 loop reads CASRAGGNSPLHL. In DNA, the CDR3 is TGCGCCAGCAGGGCAGGGGGAAATTCACCCCTCCACCTT. The rearrangement uses TRBV10-2 and TRBJ1-6, with 7 nucleotides matching TRBD1. V dropped 6 bases and J dropped 7; count of bases not matched to a gene: 3. This CDR3 is built from 13 residues. Germline CDR1 WSHSY, CDR2 SAAADI.

This clonotype was counted at least ten times. This chain connects TRBV20-1 to TRBJ2-7; 7 nucleotides match TRBD2. The CDR3 extends over 14 amino acids. Losses at the gene ends were 5 bases for V and 3 bases for J; bases not matched to a gene: 10. Germline V lookup: CDR1 DFQATT, CDR2 SNEGSKA (reference sequence). The CDR3: CSASTGLVGYEQYF. The CDR3 region has the DNA TGCAGTGCTTCCACCGGACTAGTCGGCTACGAGCAGTACTTC.

This clonotype was counted many times. V usage is TRBV11-3 and J usage is TRBJ2-7, with 12 nucleotides matching TRBD2. The CDR3 is made up of 16 amino acids. In germline, CDR1 is SGHNT, CDR2 YENEEA. V dropped 1 base and J dropped 0; count of bases not matched to a gene: 1. The CDR3 is CASSLALAGGSYEQYF. The CDR3 nucleotides are TGTGCCAGCAGCTTAGCACTAGCGGGAGGCTCCTACGAGCAGTACTTC. Filled out from reference TRBV11-3 and TRBJ2-7, the complete variable domain reads EAGVVQSPRYKIIEKKQPVAFWCNPISGHNTLYWYLQNLGQGPELLIRYENEEAVDDSQLPKDRFSAERLKGVDSTLKIQPAELGDSAVYLCASSLALAGGSYEQYFGPGTRLTVT.

The table lists this clonotype with many counts. The chain is built from TRBV7-8 and TRBJ2-7, with 14 bases matching TRBD2. The CDR3 is 16 amino acids. The germline gives CDR1 SGHVS, CDR2 FQNEAQ. After removal of 5 bases from V and 3 bases from J, the junction contained 6 bases not matched to a gene. CDR3: CASSKTSGGGYYEQYF. The CDR3 region has the DNA TGTGCCAGCAGCAAGACTAGCGGGGGGGGATACTACGAGCAGTACTTC.

In regard to this clonotype: This clone may be a read error of a much larger clone one base away. The CDR3 protein is CASSHMGLADNEQFF. CDR3 DNA sequence: TGTGCCAGCAGTCACATGGGGCTAGCGGACAATGAGCAGTTCTTC. This chain connects TRBV6-5 to TRBJ2-1, with 7 bases matching TRBD2. The CDR3 runs 15 residues. Per germline, CDR1 MNHEY and CDR2 SVGAGI. V shed 5 bases, J shed 5 bases, and the junction held 9 bases outside the gene matches.

This clonotype has ten or more counts. This chain links TRBV9 with TRBJ2-1; possible D gene TRBD2, 5 bases. The CDR3 has 16 residues. CDR1 and CDR2 from the germline V gene are SGDLS and YYNGEE. V was trimmed by 4 bases and J by 0 bases, leaving 14 bases between them. CDR3 nucleotides: TGTGCCAGCAGCCCTAGCCTCGGAGTCTCCTACAATGAGCAGTTCTTC. Translated: CASSPSLGVSYNEQFF.

About this clonotype itself: Possible read error: a much larger clone is one base away. The chain recombines TRBV20-1 with TRBJ2-1; D remains ambiguous. From germline, CDR1 is DFQATT and CDR2 SNEGSKA (reference sequence). This CDR3 is built from 12 residues. In nucleotides, the CDR3 is TGCAGTGCTAGAGATATAGTTGAGGAGCCGTTCTTC. It translates to CSARDIVEEPFF.

This clonotype showed up many times. This sequence joins TRBV2 and TRBJ1-3; a possible D gene is TRBD1 (5 bases). V was cut by 6 bases and J by 0 bases, with 15 bases left in between. CDR1 is SNHLY and CDR2 is FYNNEI in the germline V gene. This CDR3 has 16 amino acids. The CDR3 DNA is TGTGCCAGCAGCGTTGACAGAGGACCCTCTGGAAACACCATATATTTT. Protein: CASSVDRGPSGNTIYF. The variable domain in full, with the rest retrieved from reference TRBV2 and TRBJ1-3, is EPEVTQTPSHQVTQMGQEVILRCVPISNHLYFYWYRQILGQKVEFLVSFYNNEISEKSEIFDDQFSVERPDGSNFTLKIRSTKLEDSAMYFCASSVDRGPSGNTIYFGEGSWLTVV.

With respect to this clonotype: The junction departs from the called germline gene at one end, perhaps through a read error. V is TRBV6-5 and J is TRBJ2-7; 7 nucleotides match TRBD1. The germline gives CDR1 MNHEY, CDR2 SVGAGI. This CDR3 has 16 residues. The CDR3 region has the DNA TGTGCCAGCAGTCACTCGGACAGGCCTAGCTCCTACGAGCAGTACTTC. As protein: CASSHSDRPSSYEQYF.

Remarks on this clonotype: A much bigger clone sits one base away, suggesting this may be a read error. The V and J genes are TRBV6-6 and TRBJ2-7; TRBD2 aligns across 11 bases. CDR3 length equals 18 residues. Germline V gene lookup returns CDR1 MNHNY and CDR2 SVGAGI (reference sequence). CDR3 nucleotides: TGTGCCAGCAATTACTTCCCCCGGGGACTAGCGGATGCCTACGAGCAGTACTTC. It codes for CASNYFPRGLADAYEQYF.

The CDR3 DNA reads as TGCAGTGCTAGAGAGGGGGCAGGGGATTGGGGCAATCAGCCCCAGCATTTT. This translates into CSAREGAGDWGNQPQHF. The chain carries TRBV20-1 and TRBJ1-5, with D perhaps matching TRBD1 (6 bases). Between the trimmed V and J ends, which lost 0 bases and 2 bases, there was a span of 17 bases. The CDR3 contains 17 residues. Germline V gene sequence: CDR1 DFQATT, CDR2 SNEGSKA (reference sequence).

This clonotype was observed many times. The chain couples TRBV6-5 to TRBJ2-7; weak D call: TRBD2 (5 bases). Trimming stripped 0 bases from V and 3 bases from J, with 12 bases between. This CDR3 contains 15 residues. Germline lookup yields CDR1 MNHEY and CDR2 SVGAGI. CDR3 residues: CASSYSRAANYEQYF. CDR3 coding DNA: TGTGCCAGCAGTTACTCGCGAGCGGCAAACTACGAGCAGTACTTC.

This clonotype was observed many times. The CDR3 DNA sequence: TGCAGTGCTAGCAGACTAGCGGGAGGGCCGAGCACAGATACGCAGTATTTT. This gives the protein CSASRLAGGPSTDTQYF. The chain couples TRBV20-1 to TRBJ2-3; 14 bases are a match to TRBD2. From germline, CDR1 is DFQATT and CDR2 SNEGSKA (reference sequence). The CDR3 is 17 amino acids. The V segment lost 3 bases and the J segment 0 bases; nucleotides outside the gene matches: 5.

In this sample, this clonotype turned up once. This chain links TRBV20-1 with TRBJ2-3, with D hard to call. The assigned J gene may be wrong: the sequence end matches TRBJ1-5 better. CDR3 length: 16 residues. Per germline, CDR1 DFQATT and CDR2 SNEGSKA (reference sequence). CDR3 sequence (DNA): TGCAGGGCCGGACTAGCGGGAGGTTTGGGCACAGATACGCAGCATTTT. It yields the protein CRAGLAGGLGTDTQHF.

This sequence joins TRBV10-3 and TRBJ2-6; D may be TRBD2 (5 bases). CDR3 length: 12 residues. Trimming left V 10 bases short and J 4 bases short, with 8 bases between. CDR1 ENHRY and CDR2 SYGVKD come from the germline V gene. The chain's CDR3 is CATRGGANVLTF. CDR3 sequence (DNA): TGTGCCACTCGCGGGGGGGCCAACGTCCTGACTTTC.